This TCR beta chain appears in the sequencing data of a study of regulatory T cells in long-lasting Graves disease. General study findings and limits: Persistent disease showed a preference for TRBV28, TRBJ1-2 and TRBJ2-5.

Time point reported: persistent/refractory GD, antithyroid drugs over 5 years with positive TRAb. Preparation of the TCR library used RNA extracted from PBMCs. Trimming cost V 3 bases and J 7 bases; bases outside gene matches: 7. The CDR3 length is 14 residues. Library construction for TCR beta used iRepertoire HTBI primers and Arm-PCR of CDR3 regions. In the original workflow: From all samples, identification returned over 13 TRBJ and approximately 67 TRBV segments. One entry per CDR3 protein, called by TCRdb with MiXCR from the multiplex PCR reads. The V and J calls come from TCRdb's annotation, not from the publication. The sample comprises 500,000 to 700,000 distinct CDR3 sequences, about 32% of which are singletons, and about 42% rests with the top ten. A word on this clonotype: The antigen remains unidentified.

The specimen was peripheral blood mononuclear cells (PBMCs), collected when the disease was refractory, from a patient treated with antithyroid drugs. This sequence joins TRBV12-3 or TRBV12-4 and TRBJ2-5; TRBD1 matches 8 bases. This clonotype originated in a female donor with Graves disease. This CDR3 reads CASSFRGRLGTQYF. CDR3 sequence (DNA): TGTGCCAGCAGTTTCAGGGGGCGCTTGGGGACCCAGTACTTC.